What follows are 3 T cell receptor beta chains derived from one specimen sequenced in a study of beta chain features in type 1 diabetes. The study reverse transcribed the entire isolated RNA, so it sequenced expressed TCRB transcripts. This table comes from immunoSEQ multiplex PCR, and its TCRdb copy is limited to in-frame clones, with some not included. The sample includes approximately 470,000 clones, around 28% of them seen just once. The sequenced material came from naive CD4+ T cells from blood. These receptor sequences come from a man younger than 35 in good health.

This clone came up a few times. Other nucleotide sequences from this sample produce the same CDR3. CDR3 sequence (DNA): TGTGCCTGGTCAGGGTTGTACGAGCAGTACTTC. This codes for CAWSGLYEQYF. The V gene is TRBV30, the J gene TRBJ2-7, with D possibly matching TRBD1 (5 bases). Germline V gives CDR1 GTSNPN, CDR2 SVGIG (reference sequence). Trimming shortened V by 5 bases and J by 4 bases, and 9 bases separated the two germline ends. This CDR3 is 11 amino acids long. The full variable domain, rest sourced from reference TRBV30 and TRBJ2-7, is SQTIHQWPATLVQPVGSPLSLECTVEGTSNPNLYWYRQAAGRGLQLLFYSVGIGQISSEVPQNLSASRPQDRQFILSSKKLLLSDSGFYLCAWSGLYEQYFGPGTRLTVT.

The chain uses TRBV7-9 and TRBJ2-1, with D unclear. Trimming removed 5 bases at V and 13 bases at J, with 3 bases between. The CDR3 spans 8 residues. The germline V gene has CDR1 SEHNR and CDR2 FQNEAQ (reference sequence). CDR3 sequence reads: CASSPQFF. CDR3 nucleotide sequence: TGTGCCAGCAGCCCTCAGTTCTTC.

CDR3 region: CASSPSAGAYNEQFF. The CDR3 bases are TGTGCCAGCAGCCCCTCAGCGGGGGCCTACAATGAGCAGTTCTTC. The chain employs TRBV7-6 and TRBJ2-1; TRBD2 agrees at 8 bases. The CDR3 loop spans 15 amino acids. V dropped 5 bases and J dropped 2; count of bases not matched to a gene: 5. Germline loops: CDR1 SGHVS, CDR2 FNYEAQ.